There are a few counts of the clone carrying this T cell receptor (beta chain). Its antigen is as yet unknown. These data originate in a study of response to subunit inactivated influenza vaccine. The CDR3 sequence is 14 residues long. In germline, CDR1 is SGHTA, CDR2 FQGNSA. V was trimmed by 5 bases and J by 4 bases, leaving 11 bases between them. Study-level findings and limits: The study's authors posited that every seasonal influenza vaccination enlists few new T cells.

TCRdb analysed the RT-PCR reads with MiXCR anew, one entry per CDR3 protein. This table holds roughly 570,000 distinct CDR3 sequences, 10% to 15% found once. The sample was PBMCs from blood, taken 45 days after vaccination. V usage is TRBV7-2 and J usage is TRBJ2-2, with D possibly matching TRBD1 (6 bases). The clonotype originates from a man in his fifties or sixties who received an inactivated influenza vaccine. The chain's CDR3 is CASSTRTVTGELFF. In DNA form, the CDR3 reads TGTGCCAGCAGCACCCGGACAGTCACCGGGGAGCTGTTTTTT.